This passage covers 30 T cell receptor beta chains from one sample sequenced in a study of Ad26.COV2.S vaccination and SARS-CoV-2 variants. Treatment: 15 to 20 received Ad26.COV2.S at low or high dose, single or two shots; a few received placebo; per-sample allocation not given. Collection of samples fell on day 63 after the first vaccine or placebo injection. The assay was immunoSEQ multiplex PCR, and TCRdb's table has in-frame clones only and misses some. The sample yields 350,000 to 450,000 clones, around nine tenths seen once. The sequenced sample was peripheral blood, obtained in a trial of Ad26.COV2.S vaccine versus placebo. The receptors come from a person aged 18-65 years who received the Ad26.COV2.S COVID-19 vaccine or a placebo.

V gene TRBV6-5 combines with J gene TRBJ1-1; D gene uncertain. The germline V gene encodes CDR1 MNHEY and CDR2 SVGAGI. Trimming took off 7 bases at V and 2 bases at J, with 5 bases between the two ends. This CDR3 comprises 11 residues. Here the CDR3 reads CASKANTEAFF. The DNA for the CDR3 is TGTGCCAGCAAGGCAAACACTGAAGCTTTCTTT.

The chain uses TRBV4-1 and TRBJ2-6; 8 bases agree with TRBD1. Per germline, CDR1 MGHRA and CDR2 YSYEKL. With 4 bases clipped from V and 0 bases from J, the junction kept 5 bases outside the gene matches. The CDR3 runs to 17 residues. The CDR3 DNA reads TGCGCCAGCAGCCTGGGGACAGGATCCTCTGGGGCCAACGTCCTGACTTTC. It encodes CASSLGTGSSGANVLTF.

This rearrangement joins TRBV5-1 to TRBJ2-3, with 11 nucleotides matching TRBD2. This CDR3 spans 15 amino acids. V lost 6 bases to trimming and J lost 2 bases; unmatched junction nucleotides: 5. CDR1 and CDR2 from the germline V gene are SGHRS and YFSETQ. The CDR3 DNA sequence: TGCGCCAGCACCCGACTAGCGGGGTCCACAGATACGCAGTATTTT. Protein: CASTRLAGSTDTQYF.

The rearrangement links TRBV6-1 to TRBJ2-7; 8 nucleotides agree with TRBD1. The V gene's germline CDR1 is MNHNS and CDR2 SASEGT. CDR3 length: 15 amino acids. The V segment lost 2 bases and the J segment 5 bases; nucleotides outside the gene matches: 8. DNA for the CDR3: TGTGCCAGCAGTGAAATTTGGGCAGGGGGCAACGAGCAGTACTTC. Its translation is CASSEIWAGGNEQYF.

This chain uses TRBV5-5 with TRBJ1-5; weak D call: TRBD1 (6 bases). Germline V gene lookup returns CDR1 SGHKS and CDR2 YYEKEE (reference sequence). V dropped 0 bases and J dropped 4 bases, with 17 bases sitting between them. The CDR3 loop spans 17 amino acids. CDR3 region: CASSLAYGGGGNQPQHF. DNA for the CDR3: TGTGCCAGCAGCTTGGCCTATGGAGGGGGGGGGAATCAGCCCCAGCATTTT.

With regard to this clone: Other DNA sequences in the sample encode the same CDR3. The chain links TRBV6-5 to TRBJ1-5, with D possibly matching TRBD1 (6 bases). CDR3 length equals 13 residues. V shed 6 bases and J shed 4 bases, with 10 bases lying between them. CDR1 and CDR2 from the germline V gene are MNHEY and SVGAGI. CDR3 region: CASSGQQNQPQHF. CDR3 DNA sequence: TGTGCCAGCAGCGGACAGCAAAATCAGCCCCAGCATTTT.

In nucleotides, the CDR3 is TGTGCCAGCAGCTTGATGGGACTAGCGGGGGAAAACATTCAGTACTTC. Protein sequence: CASSLMGLAGENIQYF. The chain has TRBV11-2 and TRBJ2-4; TRBD2 matches at 14 bases. CDR1 SGHAT and CDR2 FQNNGV come from the germline V gene. Unmatched junction bases numbered 3, after V lost 3 bases and J lost 5 bases. CDR3 length: 16 residues.

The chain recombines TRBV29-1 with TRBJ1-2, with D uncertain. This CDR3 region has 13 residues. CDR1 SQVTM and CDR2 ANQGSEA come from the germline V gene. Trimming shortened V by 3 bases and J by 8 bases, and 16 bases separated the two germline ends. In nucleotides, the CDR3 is TGCAGCGTTGACACAGAGTTGACGGGGGGCTACACCTTC. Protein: CSVDTELTGGYTF.

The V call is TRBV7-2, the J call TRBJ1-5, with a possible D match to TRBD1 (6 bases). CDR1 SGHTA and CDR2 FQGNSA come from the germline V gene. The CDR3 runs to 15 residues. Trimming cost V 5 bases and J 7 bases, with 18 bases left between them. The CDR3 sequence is CASSRTSGDSQPQHF. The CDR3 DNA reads TGTGCCAGCAGCAGAACCTCAGGGGATAGCCAGCCCCAGCATTTT.

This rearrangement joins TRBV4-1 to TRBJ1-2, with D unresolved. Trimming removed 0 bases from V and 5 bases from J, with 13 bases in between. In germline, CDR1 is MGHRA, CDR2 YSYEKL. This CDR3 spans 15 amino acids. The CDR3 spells CASSQDVQQRYGYTF. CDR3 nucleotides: TGCGCCAGCAGCCAAGACGTACAACAGAGATATGGCTACACCTTC.

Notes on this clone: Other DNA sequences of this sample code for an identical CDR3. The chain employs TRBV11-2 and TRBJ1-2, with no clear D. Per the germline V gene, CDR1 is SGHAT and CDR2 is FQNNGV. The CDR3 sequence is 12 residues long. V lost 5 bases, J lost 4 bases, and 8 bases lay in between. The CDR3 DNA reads TGTGCCAGCAGCCTTGACGGCTATGGCTACACCTTC. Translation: CASSLDGYGYTF.

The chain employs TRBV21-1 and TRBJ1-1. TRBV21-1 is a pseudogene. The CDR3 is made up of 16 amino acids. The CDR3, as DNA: TGTGCCACCTGGGTGGGGGGCCATCACACTAAGACTGAAGCTTTCTTT. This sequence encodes CATWVGGHHTKTEAFF.

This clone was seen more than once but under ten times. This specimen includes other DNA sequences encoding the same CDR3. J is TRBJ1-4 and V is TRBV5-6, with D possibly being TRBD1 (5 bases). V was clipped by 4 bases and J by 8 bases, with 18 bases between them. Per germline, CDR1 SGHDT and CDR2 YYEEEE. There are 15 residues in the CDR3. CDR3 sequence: CASSGTGGRREKLFF. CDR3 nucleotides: TGTGCCAGCAGCGGGACCGGAGGGAGGCGAGAAAAACTGTTTTTT. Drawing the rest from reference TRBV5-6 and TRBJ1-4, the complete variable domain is DAGVTQSPTHLIKTRGQQVTLRCSPKSGHDTVSWYQQALGQGPQFIFQYYEEEERQRGNFPDRFSGHQFPNYSSELNVNALLLGDSALYLCASSGTGGRREKLFFGSGTQLSVL.

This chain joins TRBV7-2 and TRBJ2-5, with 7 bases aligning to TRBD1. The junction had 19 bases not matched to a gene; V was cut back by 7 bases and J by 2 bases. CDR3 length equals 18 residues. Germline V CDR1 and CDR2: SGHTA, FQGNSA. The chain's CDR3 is CASTSPETLQGTQETQYF. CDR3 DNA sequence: TGTGCCAGCACCAGCCCAGAGACCTTACAGGGGACACAAGAGACCCAGTACTTC.

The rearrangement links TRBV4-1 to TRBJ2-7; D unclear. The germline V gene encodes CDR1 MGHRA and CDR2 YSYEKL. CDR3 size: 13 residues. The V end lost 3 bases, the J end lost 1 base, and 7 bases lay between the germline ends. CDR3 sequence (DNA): TGCGCCAGCAGCCAGGGGTCTTCCTACGAGCAGTACTTC. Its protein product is CASSQGSSYEQYF.

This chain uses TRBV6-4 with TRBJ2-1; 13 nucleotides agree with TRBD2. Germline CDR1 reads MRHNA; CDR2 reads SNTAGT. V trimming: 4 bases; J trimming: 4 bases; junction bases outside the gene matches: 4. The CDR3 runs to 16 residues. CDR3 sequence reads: CASSVTSGGGYNEQFF. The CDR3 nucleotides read TGTGCCAGCAGTGTTACTAGCGGGGGGGGTTACAATGAGCAGTTCTTC.

This CDR3 reads CASSLLSEGSNTEAFF. DNA of the CDR3: TGTGCCAGCAGCCTACTCTCGGAAGGGTCGAACACTGAAGCTTTCTTT. This rearrangement joins TRBV9 to TRBJ1-1; the D is unclear. This CDR3 has 16 amino acids. Germline CDR1 reads SGDLS; CDR2 reads YYNGEE. V was trimmed by 4 bases and J by 1 base, leaving 17 bases between them.

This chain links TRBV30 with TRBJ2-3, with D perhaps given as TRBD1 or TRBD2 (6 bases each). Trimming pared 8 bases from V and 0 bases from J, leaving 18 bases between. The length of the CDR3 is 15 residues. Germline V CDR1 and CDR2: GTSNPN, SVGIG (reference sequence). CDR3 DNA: TGTGCCCGGCGGGACATTAGTGCTAGCACAGATACGCAGTATTTT. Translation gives CARRDISASTDTQYF.

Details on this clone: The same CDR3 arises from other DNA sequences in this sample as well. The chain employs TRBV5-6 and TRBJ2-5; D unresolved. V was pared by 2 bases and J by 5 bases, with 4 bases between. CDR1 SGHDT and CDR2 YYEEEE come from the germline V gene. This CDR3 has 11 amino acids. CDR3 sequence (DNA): TGTGCCAGCAGCTTACTGGAGACCCAGTACTTC. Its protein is CASSLLETQYF.

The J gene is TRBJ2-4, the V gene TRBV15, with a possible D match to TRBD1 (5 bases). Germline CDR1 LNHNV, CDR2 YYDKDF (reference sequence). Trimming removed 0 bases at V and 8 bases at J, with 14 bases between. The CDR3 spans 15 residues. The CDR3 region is CATSREMSGADIQYF. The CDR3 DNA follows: TGTGCCACCAGCAGAGAAATGAGTGGGGCGGACATTCAGTACTTC.

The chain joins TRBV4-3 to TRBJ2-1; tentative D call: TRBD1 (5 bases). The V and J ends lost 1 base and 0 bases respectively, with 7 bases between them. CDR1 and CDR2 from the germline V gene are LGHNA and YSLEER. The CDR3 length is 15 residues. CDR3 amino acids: CASSQGQNSYNEQFF. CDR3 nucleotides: TGCGCCAGCAGCCAAGGACAGAACTCCTACAATGAGCAGTTCTTC.

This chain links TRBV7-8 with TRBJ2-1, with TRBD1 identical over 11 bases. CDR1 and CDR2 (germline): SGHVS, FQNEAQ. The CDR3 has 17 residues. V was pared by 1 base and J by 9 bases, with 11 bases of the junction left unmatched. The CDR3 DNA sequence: TGTGCCAGCAGCTTAGGGAGAGGGACAGGGGGTCTTTTTGAGCAGTTCTTC. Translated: CASSLGRGTGGLFEQFF. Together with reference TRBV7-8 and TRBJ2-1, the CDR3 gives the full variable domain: GAGVSQSPRYKVAKRGQDVALRCDPISGHVSLFWYQQALGQGPEFLTYFQNEAQLDKSGLPSDRFFAERPEGSVSTLKIQRTQQEDSAVYLCASSLGRGTGGLFEQFFGPGTRLTVL.

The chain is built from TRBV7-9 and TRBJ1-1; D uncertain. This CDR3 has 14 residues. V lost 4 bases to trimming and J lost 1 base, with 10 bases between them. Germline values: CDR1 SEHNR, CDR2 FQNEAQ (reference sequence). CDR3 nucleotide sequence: TGTGCCAGCAGCTCGCCCCAGCGGAACACTGAAGCTTTCTTT. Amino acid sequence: CASSSPQRNTEAFF.

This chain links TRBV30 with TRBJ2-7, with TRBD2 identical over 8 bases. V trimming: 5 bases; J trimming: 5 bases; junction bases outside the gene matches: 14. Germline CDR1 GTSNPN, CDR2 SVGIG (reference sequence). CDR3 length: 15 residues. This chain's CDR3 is CAWDGGAIRNDEQYF. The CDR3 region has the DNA TGTGCCTGGGACGGGGGGGCTATTCGTAATGACGAGCAGTACTTC.

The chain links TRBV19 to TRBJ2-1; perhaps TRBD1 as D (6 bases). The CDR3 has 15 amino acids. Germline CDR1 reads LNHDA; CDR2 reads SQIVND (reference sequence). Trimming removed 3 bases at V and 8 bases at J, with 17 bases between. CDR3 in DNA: TGTGCCAGTAGTATCCGACAGGACGGTCTCGATGAGCAGTTCTTC. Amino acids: CASSIRQDGLDEQFF. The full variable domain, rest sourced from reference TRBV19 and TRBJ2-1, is DGGITQSPKYLFRKEGQNVTLSCEQNLNHDAMYWYRQDPGQGLRLIYYSQIVNDFQKGDIAEGYSVSREKKESFPLTVTSAQKNPTAFYLCASSIRQDGLDEQFFGPGTRLTVL.

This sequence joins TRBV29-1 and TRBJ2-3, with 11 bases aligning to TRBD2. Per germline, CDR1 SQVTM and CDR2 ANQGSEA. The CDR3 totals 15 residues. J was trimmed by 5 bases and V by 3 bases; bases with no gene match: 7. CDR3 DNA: TGCAGCGTTGATGTAGCGGGGGGGCCCGGAGATACGCAGTATTTT. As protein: CSVDVAGGPGDTQYF.

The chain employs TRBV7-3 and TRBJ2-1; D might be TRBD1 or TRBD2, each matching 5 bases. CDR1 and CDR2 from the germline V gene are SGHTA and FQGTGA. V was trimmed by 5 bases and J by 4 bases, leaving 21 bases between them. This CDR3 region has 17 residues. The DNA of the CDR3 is TGTGCCAGCAGCGGGCCCCCCCGGGACGGATATTACAATGAGCAGTTCTTC. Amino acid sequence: CASSGPPRDGYYNEQFF.

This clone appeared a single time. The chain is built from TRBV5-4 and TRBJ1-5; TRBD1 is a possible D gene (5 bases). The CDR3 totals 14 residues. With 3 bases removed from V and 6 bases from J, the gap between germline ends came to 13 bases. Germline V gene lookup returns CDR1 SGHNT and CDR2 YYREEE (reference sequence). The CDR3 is CASSSSGGSQPQHF. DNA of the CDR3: TGTGCCAGCAGCTCGTCCGGGGGGAGTCAGCCCCAGCATTTT. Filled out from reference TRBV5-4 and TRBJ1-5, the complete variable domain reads ETGVTQSPTHLIKTRGQQVTLRCSSQSGHNTVSWYQQALGQGPQFIFQYYREEENGRGNFPPRFSGLQFPNYSSELNVNALELDDSALYLCASSSSGGSQPQHFGDGTRLSIL.

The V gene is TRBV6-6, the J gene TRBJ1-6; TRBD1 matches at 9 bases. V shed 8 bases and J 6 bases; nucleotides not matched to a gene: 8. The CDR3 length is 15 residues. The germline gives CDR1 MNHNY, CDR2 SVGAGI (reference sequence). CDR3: CASLSTGGGNSPLHF. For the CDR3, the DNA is TGTGCCAGCCTCTCGACAGGGGGTGGTAATTCACCCCTCCACTTT.

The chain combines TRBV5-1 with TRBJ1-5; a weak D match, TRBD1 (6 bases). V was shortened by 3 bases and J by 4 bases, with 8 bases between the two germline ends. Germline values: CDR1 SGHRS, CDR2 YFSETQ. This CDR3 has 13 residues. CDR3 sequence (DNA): TGCGCCAGCAGCTCAACAGGGAATCAGCCCCAGCATTTT. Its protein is CASSSTGNQPQHF.